These 5 T cell receptor beta chains were all obtained from the same sample, sequenced in a study of T cell repertoires in cytomegalovirus infection. No antigen has been assigned to these receptors. TCRdb reprocessed the reads with MiXCR, giving one entry per CDR3 protein. The sample records some 920,000 distinct CDR3 sequences, about a third being singletons. Sequences were derived from cultured CD8+ T cells from PBMCs, sampled from culture after CMV antigen stimulation. All receptors come from a human donor in good health (CMV status not recorded). Some clones in this sample may be carry-over from other donors' samples.

This chain uses TRBV25-1 with TRBJ1-5, with D unclear. The CDR3 is 13 residues long. V shed 5 bases and J shed 3 bases, with 8 bases lying between them. In germline, CDR1 is MGHDK, CDR2 SYGVNS. Here the CDR3 reads CASSTSVNQPQHF. In DNA, the CDR3 is TGTGCCAGCAGTACGAGCGTCAATCAGCCCCAGCATTTT.

The V gene is TRBV5-6, the J gene TRBJ2-3; TRBD2 is a possible D gene (6 bases). V dropped 0 bases and J dropped 5 bases, with 13 bases sitting between them. The CDR3 loop spans 15 amino acids. Per germline, CDR1 SGHDT and CDR2 YYEEEE. CDR3 protein: CASSLVAAYVDTQYF. CDR3 bases: TGTGCCAGCAGCTTGGTAGCGGCCTACGTAGATACGCAGTATTTT. Full variable domain (remainder filled in from reference TRBV5-6 and TRBJ2-3): DAGVTQSPTHLIKTRGQQVTLRCSPKSGHDTVSWYQQALGQGPQFIFQYYEEEERQRGNFPDRFSGHQFPNYSSELNVNALLLGDSALYLCASSLVAAYVDTQYFGPGTRLTVL.

Only a few counts were recorded for this clonotype. The rearrangement uses TRBV6-2 or TRBV6-3 and TRBJ1-1, with a possible D match to TRBD1 (5 bases). V was clipped by 2 bases and J by 7 bases, with 11 bases between them. The CDR3 has 13 residues. Germline V lookup: CDR1 MNHEY, CDR2 SVGEGT. The chain's CDR3 is CASSYRGKNEAFF. The CDR3 coding sequence is TGTGCCAGCAGTTACCGGGGCAAGAATGAAGCTTTCTTT.

This clonotype came up many times. J is TRBJ2-3 and V is TRBV7-2; 10 positions match TRBD2. The CDR3 extends over 17 amino acids. After removal of 4 bases from V and 5 bases from J, the junction contained 12 bases not matched to a gene. Germline V gene lookup returns CDR1 SGHTA and CDR2 FQGNSA. The CDR3 nucleotides are TGTGCCAGCAGCTCTAGGGGTCTCCTAGCGGGGGTAGATACGCAGTATTTT. It yields the protein CASSSRGLLAGVDTQYF.

J is TRBJ2-5 and V is TRBV6-1, with 7 positions matching TRBD2. CDR1 and CDR2 (germline): MNHNS, SASEGT. This CDR3 region has 13 residues. V was clipped by 6 bases and J by 3 bases; unmatched bases: 4. The CDR3 coding sequence is TGTGCCAGCAGGTTACTAGCGAAAGAGACCCAGTACTTC. Its protein product is CASRLLAKETQYF.